The 5 T cell receptor beta chains in this list originate from one sample, sequenced in a study of T cell responses to AZD1222 COVID-19 vaccine. Sequencing used immunoSEQ multiplex PCR; TCRdb keeps in-frame clones, though not all of them. The sample includes nearly 35,000 clones, 70% to 80% of them seen just once. Material: peripheral blood, obtained 28 days after the second AZD1222 dose. The receptors were sampled from an adult who received the AZD1222 COVID-19 vaccine.

V and J are TRBV9 and TRBJ1-2, with D possibly matching TRBD1 (6 bases). V was clipped by 0 bases and J by 0 bases, with 12 bases between them. CDR1 is SGDLS, CDR2 YYNGEE, per germline. The CDR3 is made up of 16 amino acids. CDR3 amino acids: CASSVAQGPANYGYTF. For the CDR3, the DNA is TGTGCCAGCAGCGTAGCCCAGGGGCCAGCTAACTATGGCTACACCTTC. Full variable domain (rest looked up from reference TRBV9 and TRBJ1-2): DSGVTQTPKHLITATGQRVTLRCSPRSGDLSVYWYQQSLDQGLQFLIQYYNGEERAKGNILERFSAQQFPDLHSELNLSSLELGDSALYFCASSVAQGPANYGYTFGSGTRLTVV.

The V and J genes are TRBV18 and TRBJ2-7; TRBD2 matches at 8 bases. Germline CDR1 KGHSH, CDR2 LQKENI. The CDR3 consists of 13 residues. The V gene end was trimmed by 0 bases and the J gene end by 6 bases; junction bases not matched to a gene: 1. The CDR3 loop reads CASSPPAGGEQYV. DNA for the CDR3: TGTGCCAGCTCACCACCGGCGGGGGGCGAGCAGTACGTC.

This clone was detected a few times. The chain has TRBV11-2 and TRBJ1-1; D might be TRBD1 (5 bases). The V and J ends lost 5 bases and 3 bases respectively, with 16 bases between them. The CDR3 contains 15 residues. Germline V gene lookup returns CDR1 SGHAT and CDR2 FQNNGV. CDR3 in DNA: TGTGCCAGCAGCCTTCGATCTATAGGGGACACTGAAGCTTTCTTT. Translated: CASSLRSIGDTEAFF. Full variable domain (remainder filled in from reference TRBV11-2 and TRBJ1-1): EAGVAQSPRYKIIEKRQSVAFWCNPISGHATLYWYQQILGQGPKLLIQFQNNGVVDDSQLPKDRFSAERLKGVDSTLKIQPAKLEDSAVYLCASSLRSIGDTEAFFGQGTRLTVV.

The V and J genes are TRBV6-4 and TRBJ2-4, with 8 positions matching TRBD1. The CDR3 is 16 residues long. CDR1 MRHNA and CDR2 SNTAGT come from the germline V gene. V dropped 6 bases and J dropped 3; count of bases not matched to a gene: 10. The chain's CDR3 is CASRWTGTGNKNIQYF. The CDR3 DNA follows: TGTGCCAGCAGATGGACCGGGACAGGTAACAAAAACATTCAGTACTTC.

The CDR3 region is CASSSQRGGQETQYF. The CDR3 DNA sequence: TGTGCCAGCAGTTCACAGCGGGGGGGCCAAGAGACCCAGTACTTC. The rearrangement links TRBV27 to TRBJ2-5; 10 bases line up with TRBD2. This CDR3 has 15 residues. Germline loops: CDR1 MNHEY, CDR2 SMNVEV (reference sequence). V shed 4 bases, J shed 1 base, and the junction held 3 bases outside the gene matches.